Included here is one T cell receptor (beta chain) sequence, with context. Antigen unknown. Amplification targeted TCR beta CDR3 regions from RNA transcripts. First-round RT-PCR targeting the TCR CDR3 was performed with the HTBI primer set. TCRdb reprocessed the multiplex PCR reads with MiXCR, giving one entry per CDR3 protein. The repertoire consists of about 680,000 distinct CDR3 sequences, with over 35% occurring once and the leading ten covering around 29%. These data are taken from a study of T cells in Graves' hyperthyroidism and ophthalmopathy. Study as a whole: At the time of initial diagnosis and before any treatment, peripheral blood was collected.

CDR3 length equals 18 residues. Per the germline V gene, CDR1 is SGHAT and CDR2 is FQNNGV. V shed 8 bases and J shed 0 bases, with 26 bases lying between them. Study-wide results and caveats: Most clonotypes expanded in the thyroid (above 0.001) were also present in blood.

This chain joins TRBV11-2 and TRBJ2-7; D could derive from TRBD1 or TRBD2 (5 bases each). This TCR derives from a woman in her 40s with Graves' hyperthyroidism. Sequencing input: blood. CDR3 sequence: CASASHASSGTRSYEQYF. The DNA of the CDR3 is TGTGCCAGCGCTAGTCACGCCAGCTCCGGGACCCGCTCCTACGAGCAGTACTTC.